The rows below give T cell receptor beta chains drawn from one sample of a study of blood T cells in healthy people across ages. TCRdb used MiXCR to reprocess the 5' RACE reads, holding one entry per CDR3 protein. Of some 880,000 distinct CDR3 sequences detected, about 34% appear once; the ten largest clones hold 10% to 15%. The sequenced material came from blood. All receptors come from a man between 18 and 29 years old in good health. The CDR3 runs from the conserved cysteine through the conserved F or W. A D gene is named only where the DNA matches it firmly. Rows give clone size only sometimes, using once, few, many, or a class for an expanded clone.

v_gene: TRBV20-1
d_gene: TRBD1
j_gene: TRBJ1-2
abundance: few
CDR3nt: TGCAGTGCTCCCGACAGGGCCAACTATGGCTACACCTTC
CDR3aa: CSAPDRANYGYTF

v_gene: TRBV4-3
d_gene: NA
j_gene: TRBJ1-6
abundance: many
CDR3nt: TGCGCCAGCAGCCAAGATCCTATAGGGACCAATTCACCCCTCCACTTT
CDR3aa: CASSQDPIGTNSPLHF

v_gene: TRBV20-1
d_gene: TRBD2
j_gene: TRBJ2-1
abundance: few
CDR3nt: TGCAGTGCTAGAGATAGTGGCGGGGGGGGACCTACATGTGAGCAGTTCTTC
CDR3aa: CSARDSGGGGPTCEQFF

v_gene: TRBV7-2
d_gene: NA
j_gene: TRBJ2-5
abundance: NA
CDR3nt: TGTGCCCGCAGCCCCCGAACGCAAGAGACCCAGTACTTC
CDR3aa: CARSPRTQETQYF

v_gene: TRBV15
d_gene: NA
j_gene: TRBJ1-5
abundance: NA
CDR3nt: TGTGCCACCAGCAGAGGCAGATATAGCAATCAGCCCCAGCATTTT
CDR3aa: CATSRGRYSNQPQHF

v_gene: TRBV12-3/TRBV12-4
d_gene: NA
j_gene: TRBJ2-2
abundance: NA
CDR3nt: TGTGCCAGCAGTTTAAACGGAGGGCGGCCCGGGGAGCTGTTTTTT
CDR3aa: CASSLNGGRPGELFF

v_gene: TRBV27
d_gene: NA
j_gene: TRBJ2-5
abundance: NA
CDR3nt: TGTGCCAGCACCCACAACGGTGACTGGGAGACCCAGTACTTC
CDR3aa: CASTHNGDWETQYF

v_gene: TRBV3-1
d_gene: TRBD2
j_gene: TRBJ2-7
abundance: many
CDR3nt: TGTGCCAGCAGCTCTACGGGAGGCGAGCAGTACTTC
CDR3aa: CASSSTGGEQYF

v_gene: TRBV20-1
d_gene: NA
j_gene: TRBJ1-2
abundance: NA
CDR3nt: TGCAGTGCTAGAGAGAACAGCCTTTTTGGCTACACCTTC
CDR3aa: CSARENSLFGYTF

v_gene: TRBV20-1
d_gene: NA
j_gene: TRBJ1-2
abundance: many
CDR3nt: TGCAGTGCTAAAATAGGCGGTTCAGCCGTAGGTGGCTACACCTTC
CDR3aa: CSAKIGGSAVGGYTF

v_gene: TRBV12-3/TRBV12-4
d_gene: NA
j_gene: TRBJ2-3
abundance: few
CDR3nt: TGTGCCAGCACCCAGGGAGCAGATACGCAGTATTTT
CDR3aa: CASTQGADTQYF

v_gene: TRBV6-5
d_gene: TRBD2
j_gene: TRBJ2-7
abundance: NA
CDR3nt: TGTGCCAGCAGTCCCTCTCTAGCGGGGACGAGCAATGAGCAGTACTTC
CDR3aa: CASSPSLAGTSNEQYF

v_gene: TRBV27
d_gene: NA
j_gene: TRBJ2-2
abundance: NA
CDR3nt: TGTGCCAGCAGTCGGGGACAAGGCACCGGGGAGCTGTTTTTT
CDR3aa: CASSRGQGTGELFF

v_gene: TRBV7-9
d_gene: NA
j_gene: TRBJ2-5
abundance: NA
CDR3nt: TGTGCCAGCACCCCACTGCGGGGTTCTTTGGAGACCCAGTACTTC
CDR3aa: CASTPLRGSLETQYF

v_gene: TRBV5-1
d_gene: TRBD1
j_gene: TRBJ2-5
abundance: NA
CDR3nt: TGCGCCAGCAGCTTTGGGACAGGGAGTGAGGAGACCCAGTACTTC
CDR3aa: CASSFGTGSEETQYF

v_gene: TRBV9
d_gene: TRBD1
j_gene: TRBJ2-3
abundance: NA
CDR3nt: TGTGCCAGCAGCGTAGAGGGGGCGGTTGGCACAGATACGCAGTATTTT
CDR3aa: CASSVEGAVGTDTQYF

v_gene: TRBV12-3/TRBV12-4
d_gene: TRBD2
j_gene: TRBJ2-5
abundance: few
CDR3nt: TGTGCCAGCAGCCCCACGACTAGCGGGGAAGAGACCCAGTACTTC
CDR3aa: CASSPTTSGEETQYF

v_gene: TRBV5-1
d_gene: NA
j_gene: TRBJ2-6
abundance: NA
CDR3nt: TGCGCCAGCAACCTAGGACAAGCCTCTGGGGCCAACATCCTGACTTTC
CDR3aa: CASNLGQASGANILTF

v_gene: TRBV4-3
d_gene: NA
j_gene: TRBJ1-2
abundance: NA
CDR3nt: TGCGCCAGCAGCCAAACTCCCGGGGGTACGGGTGGCTACACCTTC
CDR3aa: CASSQTPGGTGGYTF

v_gene: TRBV10-3
d_gene: NA
j_gene: TRBJ1-1
abundance: NA
CDR3nt: TGTGCCATCAGTGATGAGTTCGCGGGGAACACTGAAGCTTTCTTT
CDR3aa: CAISDEFAGNTEAFF

v_gene: TRBV7-2
d_gene: NA
j_gene: TRBJ2-1
abundance: NA
CDR3nt: TGTGCCAGCAGCTTCCCTCGGGGGACCTACAATGAGCAGTTCTTC
CDR3aa: CASSFPRGTYNEQFF

v_gene: TRBV25-1
d_gene: TRBD2
j_gene: TRBJ2-5
abundance: few
CDR3nt: TGTGCCAGCAGTGAGGAAGTAGCGGGGGTACCGCAAGAGACCCAGTACTTC
CDR3aa: CASSEEVAGVPQETQYF

v_gene: TRBV5-1
d_gene: NA
j_gene: TRBJ1-1
abundance: NA
CDR3nt: TGCGCCAGCAGCTTGGGACGATGGGGGGGCACTGAAGCTTTCTTT
CDR3aa: CASSLGRWGGTEAFF

v_gene: TRBV12-3/TRBV12-4
d_gene: TRBD1
j_gene: TRBJ1-2
abundance: NA
CDR3nt: TGTGCCAGCAGAACCGACAGGGGGCACGGCTACACCTTC
CDR3aa: CASRTDRGHGYTF

v_gene: TRBV9
d_gene: NA
j_gene: TRBJ2-3
abundance: NA
CDR3nt: TGTGCCAGCAGCGAAGTAGCGGCGTATACGCAGTATTTT
CDR3aa: CASSEVAAYTQYF

v_gene: TRBV5-1
d_gene: NA
j_gene: TRBJ2-3
abundance: many
CDR3nt: TGCGCCAGCAGCTATGACAGTTTTTCAGATACGCAGTATTTT
CDR3aa: CASSYDSFSDTQYF

v_gene: TRBV6-2/TRBV6-3
d_gene: NA
j_gene: TRBJ2-7
abundance: few
CDR3nt: TGTGCCAGCAGAGAAGTCGGGGGCGAACAGGCCTACGAGCAGTACTTC
CDR3aa: CASREVGGEQAYEQYF

v_gene: TRBV6-6
d_gene: TRBD2
j_gene: TRBJ2-7
abundance: NA
CDR3nt: TGTGCCAGCAGTTACTCGGGACTAGCGGGGGGTCGCAATGAGCAGTACTTC
CDR3aa: CASSYSGLAGGRNEQYF

v_gene: TRBV5-1
d_gene: NA
j_gene: TRBJ2-5
abundance: NA
CDR3nt: TGCGCCAGCAGCTTGTTCCCCGGACCCGAGGAGACCCAGTACTTC
CDR3aa: CASSLFPGPEETQYF

v_gene: TRBV20-1
d_gene: NA
j_gene: TRBJ2-1
abundance: NA
CDR3nt: TGCAGTGCTAGAGAAATGATACCAGTACAGGCCCTTACCTACAATGAGCAGTTCTTC
CDR3aa: CSAREMIPVQALTYNEQFF

v_gene: TRBV2
d_gene: NA
j_gene: TRBJ2-7
abundance: NA
CDR3nt: TGTGCCAGCTGTCGTCTGGACAGAGGCTACGAGCAGTACTTC
CDR3aa: CASCRLDRGYEQYF

v_gene: TRBV4-3
d_gene: TRBD2
j_gene: TRBJ2-3
abundance: NA
CDR3nt: TGCGCCAGCAGCCAAGGCGGGGGGGGGGATACGCAGTATTTT
CDR3aa: CASSQGGGGDTQYF

v_gene: TRBV28
d_gene: NA
j_gene: TRBJ1-1
abundance: few
CDR3nt: TGTGCCAGCAGCCTAGGTGAAGCTTTCTTT
CDR3aa: CASSLGEAFF

v_gene: TRBV2
d_gene: TRBD2
j_gene: TRBJ2-1
abundance: NA
CDR3nt: TGTGTCAGCGGGAGACGGGGGGGCGAATTGCATGAGCAGTTCTTC
CDR3aa: CVSGRRGGELHEQFF

v_gene: TRBV7-2
d_gene: TRBD1
j_gene: TRBJ1-1
abundance: few
CDR3nt: TGTGCCAGCAGCTTATGGCAGGGGGCGAACACTGAAGCTTTCTTT
CDR3aa: CASSLWQGANTEAFF

v_gene: TRBV4-3
d_gene: NA
j_gene: TRBJ1-2
abundance: few
CDR3nt: TGCGCCAGCAGCCAAGATGACAGCTATGGCTACACCTTC
CDR3aa: CASSQDDSYGYTF

v_gene: TRBV7-2
d_gene: NA
j_gene: TRBJ2-5
abundance: NA
CDR3nt: TGTGCCAGCAGCTTATCCCTCCGTCTGTACTTC
CDR3aa: CASSLSLRLYF

v_gene: TRBV4-2
d_gene: NA
j_gene: TRBJ1-1
abundance: NA
CDR3nt: TGTGCCAGCAGCCACTCCCGGGACGGAACTGAAGCTTTCTTT
CDR3aa: CASSHSRDGTEAFF

v_gene: TRBV20-1
d_gene: NA
j_gene: TRBJ2-7
abundance: NA
CDR3nt: TGCAGTGCTAGAGATAGGGCGAATGAGCAGTACTTC
CDR3aa: CSARDRANEQYF

v_gene: TRBV29-1
d_gene: TRBD1
j_gene: TRBJ2-7
abundance: few
CDR3nt: TGCAGCGGGGGACAGGCCTACGAGCAGTACTTC
CDR3aa: CSGGQAYEQYF